One sample yielded the 5 T cell receptor beta chains listed below, sequenced in a study of a mutant IDH1 vaccine in newly diagnosed glioma. Repertoires were generated with immunoSEQ multiplex PCR, while TCRdb's copy carries only in-frame clones and drops some. Here the sample spans roughly 48,000 clones, about three quarters being singletons. Time point: week 35, safety follow-up. The investigators gave 300 ug of mutant IDH1 20-mer peptide in each vaccine dose, together with topical imiquimod. These TCRs' antigens remain unknown. The starting material was PBMCs, obtained from a glioma patient whose treatment included an IDH1 peptide vaccine. These receptors all come from a middle-aged man with glioma.

V and J are TRBV5-1 and TRBJ2-7; D call uncertain. This CDR3 is 15 amino acids long. Trimming took 4 bases from V and 2 from J, leaving 16 bases between them. CDR1 is SGHRS, CDR2 YFSETQ, per germline. The CDR3 loop is CASSVSGSLTYEQYF. CDR3 sequence (DNA): TGCGCCAGCAGCGTGTCAGGCTCACTAACCTACGAGCAGTACTTC.

The chain joins TRBV7-2 to TRBJ1-2, with 7 bases aligning to TRBD1. This CDR3 has 18 amino acids. Germline V gives CDR1 SGHTA, CDR2 FQGNSA. Trimming cost V 5 bases and J 0 bases; bases outside gene matches: 15. CDR3 amino acids: CASSRQGGWGTANYGYTF. For the CDR3, the DNA is TGTGCCAGCAGCCGCCAGGGGGGATGGGGGACTGCTAACTATGGCTACACCTTC.

The chain uses TRBV9 and TRBJ2-1; 9 bases are shared with TRBD2. Germline loops: CDR1 SGDLS, CDR2 YYNGEE. The ends lost 3 bases at V and 0 bases at J; junction bases unmatched: 4. This CDR3 spans 16 amino acids. CDR3 bases: TGTGCCAGCAGCGATCTAGCGGGGAGCTCCTACAATGAGCAGTTCTTC. Translating it yields CASSDLAGSSYNEQFF.

The chain is built from TRBV2 and TRBJ2-1; TRBD2 agrees at 13 bases. The germline CDR1 and CDR2 sequences are SNHLY and FYNNEI. V was clipped by 6 bases and J by 2 bases; unmatched bases: 7. The CDR3 runs to 17 residues. In DNA form, the CDR3 reads TGTGCCAGCAGAAAAGGACTAGCGGGAGCAGCCTACAATGAGCAGTTCTTC. Translation gives CASRKGLAGAAYNEQFF.

The V call is TRBV11-2, the J call TRBJ2-1; D is possibly TRBD2 (7 bases). The CDR3 runs to 12 residues. V dropped 5 bases and J dropped 10 bases, with 12 bases sitting between them. Germline V gene sequence: CDR1 SGHAT, CDR2 FQNNGV. The CDR3 DNA reads TGTGCCAGCAGCCCGGGGGGCGGAGAGCAGTTCTTC. This encodes CASSPGGGEQFF.